These 26 T cell receptor beta chains originate from one sample sequenced in a study of blood T cell repertoires in COVID-19. Clones were read by immunoSEQ multiplex PCR, and TCRdb kept only the in-frame ones, dropping some. The data hold tens of thousands of clones, with 75% to 90% observed a single time. Input material: peripheral blood. These receptors came from a woman aged 45-65 years with active or convalescent COVID-19.

This chain uses TRBV7-2 with TRBJ1-3, with TRBD1 as a possible D gene (5 bases). Germline lookup yields CDR1 SGHTA and CDR2 FQGNSA. The V end was cut by 4 bases, the J end by 5 bases, with 12 bases between. The CDR3 runs to 14 residues. The CDR3 DNA reads TGTGCCAGCAGCTACGGGGGACCTAGAAACACCATATATTTT. Residues: CASSYGGPRNTIYF.

The chain joins TRBV20-1 to TRBJ1-2; TRBD1 might be the D (5 bases). Trimming removed 3 bases at V and 1 base at J, with 12 bases between. Germline assignment: CDR1 DFQATT and CDR2 SNEGSKA (reference sequence). The CDR3 has 14 amino acids. The CDR3 nucleotides are TGCAGTGCTAGTTCGACAGACTTTAACTATGGCTACACCTTC. This codes for CSASSTDFNYGYTF.

The chain uses TRBV10-3 and TRBJ1-1; D ambiguous. The length of the CDR3 is 15 residues. V was trimmed by 0 bases and J by 4 bases, leaving 12 bases between them. Germline CDR1 reads ENHRY; CDR2 reads SYGVKD. CDR3 residues: CAISESARRITEAFF. The CDR3 DNA reads TGTGCCATCAGTGAGTCGGCGAGGCGTATCACTGAAGCTTTCTTT.

This chain links TRBV7-3 with TRBJ2-5; TRBD2 might be the D (6 bases). The CDR3 totals 15 residues. Germline assignment: CDR1 SGHTA and CDR2 FQGTGA. V was shortened by 2 bases and J by 4 bases, with 14 bases between the two germline ends. The CDR3 is CASSLGTANRETQYF. DNA for the CDR3: TGTGCCAGCAGCTTAGGGACTGCAAATAGAGAGACCCAGTACTTC.

The chain uses TRBV5-1 and TRBJ2-7; D may be TRBD1 (5 bases). CDR3 length: 17 residues. Germline loops: CDR1 SGHRS, CDR2 YFSETQ. Between the trimmed V and J ends, which lost 1 base and 0 bases, there was a span of 17 bases. This CDR3 is CASSLKIGDRLSYEQYF. The CDR3 DNA follows: TGCGCCAGCAGCTTGAAAATTGGAGACAGACTCTCCTACGAGCAGTACTTC.

CDR3 bases: TGTGCCAGCAGACGAAGCGGGGGAGATACGCAGTATTTT. The encoded protein is CASRRSGGDTQYF. The chain employs TRBV9 and TRBJ2-3; TRBD2 aligns across 8 bases. V trimming: 5 bases; J trimming: 5 bases; junction bases outside the gene matches: 4. The CDR3 covers 13 residues. Germline CDR1 and CDR2: SGDLS and YYNGEE.

The chain uses TRBV5-1 and TRBJ2-7, with D tentatively TRBD2 (5 bases). CDR1 is SGHRS and CDR2 is YFSETQ in the germline V gene. The V end lost 0 bases, the J end lost 2 bases, and 18 bases lay between the germline ends. This CDR3 region has 17 residues. The CDR3 region is CASSLASASRFAYEQYF. The CDR3 DNA sequence: TGCGCCAGCAGCTTGGCCTCGGCTAGCAGATTCGCCTACGAGCAGTACTTC. Full variable domain (rest looked up from reference TRBV5-1 and TRBJ2-7): KAGVTQTPRYLIKTRGQQVTLSCSPISGHRSVSWYQQTPGQGLQFLFEYFSETQRNKGNFPGRFSGRQFSNSRSEMNVSTLELGDSALYLCASSLASASRFAYEQYFGPGTRLTVT.

This clone came up once. This sequence joins TRBV9 and TRBJ1-1; D unresolved. In germline, CDR1 is SGDLS, CDR2 YYNGEE. The CDR3 runs to 16 residues. V dropped 0 bases and J dropped 1 base, with 13 bases sitting between them. The CDR3 here is CASSVGEGMGNTEAFF. The DNA of the CDR3 is TGTGCCAGCAGCGTAGGGGAGGGAATGGGGAACACTGAAGCTTTCTTT.

The chain links TRBV25-1 to TRBJ1-6; D is uncertain. CDR3 length equals 14 residues. Deletions cut 5 bases from V and 8 bases from J, with 13 bases between. Per germline, CDR1 MGHDK and CDR2 SYGVNS. The CDR3 reads CASSREANYSPLHF. For the CDR3, the DNA is TGTGCCAGCAGTCGGGAGGCAAATTATTCACCCCTCCACTTT.

The V gene is TRBV12-3 or TRBV12-4, the J gene TRBJ1-1; 7 bases are shared with TRBD1. The CDR3 runs to 13 residues. Germline trimming cut 8 bases from V and 1 base from J; bases unmatched to any gene: 4. CDR3 nucleotides: TGTGCCAGCGTCCGACAGGGGAACACTGAAGCTTTCTTT. Its translation: CASVRQGNTEAFF.

This chain uses TRBV15 with TRBJ2-1; 8 bases map to TRBD2. CDR3 length: 15 residues. V shed 4 bases and J 0 bases; nucleotides not matched to a gene: 2. The germline gives CDR1 LNHNV, CDR2 YYDKDF (reference sequence). The CDR3 protein is CATSTRGGSYNEQFF. CDR3 DNA: TGTGCCACCAGCACACGGGGGGGCTCCTACAATGAGCAGTTCTTC.

The chain couples TRBV24-1 to TRBJ1-1; D not resolved. The germline V gene has CDR1 KGHDR and CDR2 SFDVKD. V shed 3 bases and J shed 7 bases, with 8 bases lying between them. This CDR3 region has 12 residues. The CDR3 DNA follows: TGTGCCACCAGTGATCGAGGGTTTGAAGCTTTCTTT. Translating gives CATSDRGFEAFF.

The chain employs TRBV2 and TRBJ1-5; D gene uncertain. Germline loops: CDR1 SNHLY, CDR2 FYNNEI. Trimming pared 6 bases from V and 1 base from J, leaving 19 bases between. The CDR3 is 17 residues long. The CDR3 loop is CASSLARRVRSNQPQHF. The CDR3 nucleotides read TGTGCCAGCAGCCTGGCCCGGAGGGTAAGAAGCAATCAGCCCCAGCATTTT.

The rearrangement links TRBV9 to TRBJ2-3; 7 bases are a match to TRBD2. There are 16 residues in the CDR3. CDR1 and CDR2 (germline): SGDLS, YYNGEE. Trimming took 3 bases from V and 1 from J; bases not matched to a gene: 8. This CDR3 reads CASSAWGGRGTDTQYF. The CDR3 DNA sequence: TGTGCCAGCAGCGCGTGGGGAGGGAGGGGCACAGATACGCAGTATTTT.

This clone was counted a few times. This rearrangement joins TRBV7-6 to TRBJ2-7; 7 nucleotides match TRBD1. The CDR3 is 16 amino acids. The junction had 10 bases not matched to a gene; V was cut back by 5 bases and J by 0 bases. Germline V gene sequence: CDR1 SGHVS, CDR2 FNYEAQ. CDR3 residues: CASSHGQEPSSYEQYF. In DNA, the CDR3 is TGTGCCAGCAGCCATGGACAGGAGCCTTCCTCCTACGAGCAGTACTTC.

The rearrangement links TRBV7-2 to TRBJ2-3; no clear D gene. The germline V gene encodes CDR1 SGHTA and CDR2 FQGNSA. Between the trimmed V and J ends, which lost 4 bases and 4 bases, there was a span of 9 bases. CDR3 length: 13 amino acids. The CDR3 nucleotides are TGTGCCAGCAGCTCCTTCCGGGCAGATACGCAGTATTTT. Encoded protein: CASSSFRADTQYF.

The chain has TRBV13 and TRBJ1-1; 12 nucleotides line up with TRBD1. CDR1 PRHDT and CDR2 FYEKMQ come from the germline V gene (reference sequence). This CDR3 has 16 residues. V gave up 0 bases and J gave up 4 bases; unmatched junction bases: 3. CDR3 DNA: TGTGCCAGCAGCTTAGGCGGGACAGGGGGCTTCACTGAAGCTTTCTTT. Protein product: CASSLGGTGGFTEAFF.

A remark on this clone: This sample also contains other DNA sequences that code for the same CDR3. The chain uses TRBV5-4 and TRBJ2-5, with D perhaps TRBD2 (5 bases). The CDR3 is made up of 13 amino acids. The germline V gene has CDR1 SGHNT and CDR2 YYREEE (reference sequence). V was pared by 2 bases and J by 7 bases, with 12 bases between. CDR3 amino acids: CASSFGGLGTQYF. CDR3 nucleotide sequence: TGTGCCAGCAGCTTCGGCGGGTTGGGGACCCAGTACTTC.

The V gene is TRBV19, the J gene TRBJ2-7; 8 nucleotides agree with TRBD1. After removal of 3 bases from V and 5 bases from J, the junction contained 9 bases not matched to a gene. Germline V CDR1 and CDR2: LNHDA, SQIVND (reference sequence). CDR3 length: 15 residues. The CDR3: CASSILGTGGNEQYF. The CDR3 region has the DNA TGTGCCAGTAGTATCCTCGGGACAGGCGGCAACGAGCAGTACTTC.

The rearrangement links TRBV24-1 to TRBJ2-3, with 9 bases identical to TRBD2. In germline, CDR1 is KGHDR, CDR2 SFDVKD. The trim removed 10 bases at V and 4 bases at J, leaving 8 bases unmatched. The CDR3 has 14 residues. CDR3 coding DNA: TGTGCCACTTCGGTTAGCGGGGGATCAGATACGCAGTATTTT. Translation: CATSVSGGSDTQYF.

The rearrangement uses TRBV7-3 and TRBJ1-1; D is uncertain. V was cut by 4 bases and J by 6 bases, with 12 bases left in between. The CDR3 is 13 residues long. CDR1 and CDR2 from the germline V gene are SGHTA and FQGTGA. The CDR3 DNA follows: TGTGCCAGCAGCTCTGGGCCTGGCGCTGAAGCTTTCTTT. Protein: CASSSGPGAEAFF.

V gene TRBV11-2 combines with J gene TRBJ2-7; the D gene is possibly TRBD2 (5 bases). Germline values: CDR1 SGHAT, CDR2 FQNNGV. The CDR3 contains 18 residues. The germline V and J ends were trimmed by 3 bases and 0 bases, with 21 bases remaining between them. CDR3 loop: CASSFVNRARGTSYEQYF. CDR3 bases: TGTGCCAGCAGCTTCGTCAATAGGGCCCGGGGTACCTCCTACGAGCAGTACTTC.

The chain employs TRBV10-3 and TRBJ2-3; 10 bases map to TRBD2. The CDR3 extends over 15 amino acids. J was trimmed by 4 bases and V by 6 bases; bases with no gene match: 7. CDR1 ENHRY and CDR2 SYGVKD come from the germline V gene. The CDR3 bases are TGTGCCATCAGCCCCAGACTAGCGGGTGCAGATACGCAGTATTTT. Amino acids: CAISPRLAGADTQYF.

The chain has TRBV14 and TRBJ1-6; D remains unclear. V was shortened by 1 base and J by 13 bases, with 11 bases between the two germline ends. Germline V gene data show CDR1 as SGHDN and CDR2 as FVKESK. This CDR3 contains 13 residues. CDR3 in amino acids: CASSQGPRAPLHF. The DNA of the CDR3 is TGTGCCAGCAGCCAAGGGCCGCGAGCGCCCCTCCACTTT.

In this sample, this clone turned up a few times. The chain uses TRBV5-1 and TRBJ2-7; TRBD1 matches 8 bases. Trimming cost V 3 bases and J 6 bases; bases outside gene matches: 8. The CDR3 loop spans 14 amino acids. Germline V CDR1 and CDR2: SGHRS, YFSETQ. The CDR3: CASSYSGGAVEQYF. The CDR3 nucleotides read TGCGCCAGCAGCTACTCAGGGGGCGCGGTCGAGCAGTACTTC.

This clone was counted a few times. V gene TRBV25-1 combines with J gene TRBJ2-7; maybe TRBD2 (5 bases). V was cut by 3 bases and J by 5 bases, with 14 bases left in between. Germline V lookup: CDR1 MGHDK, CDR2 SYGVNS. CDR3 size: 14 residues. In DNA, the CDR3 is TGTGCCAGCAGTGAGTTCAGCGGTCGCAACGAGCAGTACTTC. It is translated as CASSEFSGRNEQYF.